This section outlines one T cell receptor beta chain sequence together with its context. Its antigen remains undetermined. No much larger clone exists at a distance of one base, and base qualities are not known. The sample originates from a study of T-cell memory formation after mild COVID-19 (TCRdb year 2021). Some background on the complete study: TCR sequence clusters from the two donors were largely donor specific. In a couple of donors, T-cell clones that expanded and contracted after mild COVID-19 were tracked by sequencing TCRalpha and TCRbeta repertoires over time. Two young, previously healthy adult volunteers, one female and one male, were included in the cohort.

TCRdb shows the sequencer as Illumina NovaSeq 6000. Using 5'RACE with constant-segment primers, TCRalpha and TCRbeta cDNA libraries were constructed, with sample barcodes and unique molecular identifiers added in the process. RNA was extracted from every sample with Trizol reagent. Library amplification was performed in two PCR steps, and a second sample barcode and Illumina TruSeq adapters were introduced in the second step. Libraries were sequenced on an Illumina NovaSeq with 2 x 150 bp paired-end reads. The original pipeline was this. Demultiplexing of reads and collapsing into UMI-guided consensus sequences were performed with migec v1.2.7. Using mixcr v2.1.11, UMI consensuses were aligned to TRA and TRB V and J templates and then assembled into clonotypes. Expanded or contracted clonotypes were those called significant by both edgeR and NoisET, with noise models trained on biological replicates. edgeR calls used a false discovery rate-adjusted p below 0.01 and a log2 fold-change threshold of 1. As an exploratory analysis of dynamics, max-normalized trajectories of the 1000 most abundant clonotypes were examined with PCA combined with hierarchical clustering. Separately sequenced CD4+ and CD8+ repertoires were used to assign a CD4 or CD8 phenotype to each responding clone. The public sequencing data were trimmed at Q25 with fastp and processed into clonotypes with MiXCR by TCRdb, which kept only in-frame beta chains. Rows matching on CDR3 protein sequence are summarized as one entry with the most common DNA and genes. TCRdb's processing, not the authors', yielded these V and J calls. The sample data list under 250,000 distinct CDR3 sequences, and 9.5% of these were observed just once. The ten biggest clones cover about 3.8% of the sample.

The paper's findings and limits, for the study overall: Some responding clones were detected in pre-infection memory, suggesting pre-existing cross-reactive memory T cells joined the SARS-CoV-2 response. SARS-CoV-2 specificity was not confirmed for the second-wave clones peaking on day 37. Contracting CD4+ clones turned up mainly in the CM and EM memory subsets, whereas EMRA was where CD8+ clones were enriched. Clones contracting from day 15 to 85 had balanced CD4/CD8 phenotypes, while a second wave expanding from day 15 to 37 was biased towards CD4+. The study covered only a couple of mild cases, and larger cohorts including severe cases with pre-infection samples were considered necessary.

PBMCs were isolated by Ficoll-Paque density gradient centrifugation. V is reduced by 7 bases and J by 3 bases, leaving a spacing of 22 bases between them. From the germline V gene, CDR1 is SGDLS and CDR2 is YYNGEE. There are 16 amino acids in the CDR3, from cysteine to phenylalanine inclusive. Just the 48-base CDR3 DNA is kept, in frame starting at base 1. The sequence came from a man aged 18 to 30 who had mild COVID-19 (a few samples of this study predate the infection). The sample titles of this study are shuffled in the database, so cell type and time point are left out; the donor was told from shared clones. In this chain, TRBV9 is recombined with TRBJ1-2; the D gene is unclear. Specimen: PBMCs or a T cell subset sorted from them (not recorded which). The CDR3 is CASSLGGWRFDYGYTF. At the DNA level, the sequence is TGTGCCAGCTCCCTGGGAGGGTGGAGATTCGACTATGGCTACACCTTC.